The 20 T cell receptor beta chains below all came from one sample that was sequenced in a study of OX40 agonist ivuxolimab in advanced cancers. Produced via immunoSEQ multiplex PCR; TCRdb's table is partial and in-frame only. The top ten clones hold over 15% of a sample with tens of thousands of clones, about 88% of them seen once. This sample comprised CD4+ or CD8+ T cells sorted from blood, obtained in a trial of the OX40 agonist ivuxolimab. The receptors here all came from an adult with an advanced solid tumor such as melanoma, head and neck, liver or kidney cancer.

This rearrangement joins TRBV7-9 to TRBJ2-5; no firm D call. The length of the CDR3 is 12 residues. Germline V gene lookup returns CDR1 SEHNR and CDR2 FQNEAQ (reference sequence). V dropped 8 bases and J dropped 0 bases, with 7 bases sitting between them. As DNA, the CDR3 is TGTGCCAGCCAAATGTACCAAGAGACCCAGTACTTC. Its translation is CASQMYQETQYF.

The V and J genes are TRBV25-1 and TRBJ2-1, with 7 nucleotides matching TRBD2. This CDR3 has 15 amino acids. Trimming cost V 2 bases and J 2 bases; bases outside gene matches: 3. Germline-derived CDR1 and CDR2 are MGHDK and SYGVNS. CDR3 nucleotides: TGTGCCAGCAGTGAAGCGGGAGACACCTACAATGAGCAGTTCTTC. This translates into CASSEAGDTYNEQFF.

This clone appeared a single time. The V and J genes are TRBV5-1 and TRBJ2-1; D is uncertain. The CDR3 consists of 13 residues. CDR1 SGHRS and CDR2 YFSETQ come from the germline V gene. V shed 0 bases and J shed 10 bases, with 11 bases lying between them. CDR3 DNA sequence: TGCGCCAGCAGCTTGGGCCAGCTACAAGAGCAGTTCTTC. It specifies CASSLGQLQEQFF.

The gene calls are TRBV5-1 and TRBJ1-3; D not certain. V shed 2 bases and J shed 3 bases, with 15 bases lying between them. This CDR3 contains 16 residues. CDR1 and CDR2 from the germline V gene are SGHRS and YFSETQ. The CDR3 is CASSLVGLSIGNTIYF. The CDR3, as DNA: TGCGCCAGCAGCTTAGTGGGTTTGTCGATTGGAAACACCATATATTTT.

The chain's CDR3 is CASSRDRGADEQYF. The CDR3 DNA reads TGTGCCAGCAGTAGGGACAGGGGAGCTGACGAGCAGTACTTC. The chain combines TRBV28 with TRBJ2-7, with TRBD1 identical over 10 bases. Trimming at V came to 5 bases and at J to 5 bases, leaving 6 bases not matched to a gene. The germline gives CDR1 MDHEN, CDR2 SYDVKM. The CDR3 loop spans 14 amino acids.

The rearrangement uses TRBV7-3 and TRBJ2-1; D ambiguous. CDR1 is SGHTA, CDR2 FQGTGA, per germline. V was pared by 4 bases and J by 0 bases, with 10 bases between. The CDR3 has 15 amino acids. The CDR3 DNA sequence: TGTGCCAGCAGCTATGCCGGAAGCTCCTACAATGAGCAGTTCTTC. Protein: CASSYAGSSYNEQFF.

This clone was detected a few times. This chain joins TRBV6-5 and TRBJ2-6; D is unclear. CDR3 size: 16 residues. Germline V gene sequence: CDR1 MNHEY, CDR2 SVGAGI. The ends were cut back, 2 bases at V and 0 bases at J, with 8 bases in the middle. The CDR3 is CASSYGNPSGANVLTF. The DNA of the CDR3 is TGTGCCAGCAGTTACGGGAATCCCTCTGGGGCCAACGTCCTGACTTTC.

The rearrangement uses TRBV4-3 and TRBJ2-7, with 9 bases fitting TRBD1. Unmatched junction bases numbered 1, after V lost 0 bases and J lost 1 base. The V gene's germline CDR1 is LGHNA and CDR2 YSLEER. This CDR3 region has 15 residues. This CDR3 reads CASSQEGTGSYEQYF. The CDR3 DNA is TGCGCCAGCAGCCAAGAAGGGACAGGGTCCTACGAGCAGTACTTC.

A single count supports this clone. This sequence joins TRBV7-9 and TRBJ2-1; a possible D gene is TRBD2 (5 bases). The CDR3 has 14 residues. Trimming shortened V by 4 bases and J by 7 bases, and 14 bases separated the two germline ends. Per the germline V gene, CDR1 is SEHNR and CDR2 is FQNEAQ (reference sequence). The CDR3 DNA follows: TGTGCCAGCAGCTCAATACTAGTAAGGAATGAGCAGTTCTTC. Translating gives CASSSILVRNEQFF.

This clone was counted only a few times. This chain uses TRBV18 with TRBJ1-1; maybe TRBD1 (6 bases). This CDR3 is built from 15 residues. Germline values: CDR1 KGHSH, CDR2 LQKENI. Trimming removed 3 bases at V and 0 bases at J, with 11 bases between. The CDR3 loop is CASSPMTGMNTEAFF. The CDR3, as DNA: TGTGCCAGCTCACCGATGACAGGCATGAACACTGAAGCTTTCTTT.

This chain joins TRBV4-1 and TRBJ2-5; D possibly corresponds to TRBD2 (6 bases). CDR1 and CDR2 (germline): MGHRA, YSYEKL. The CDR3 totals 14 residues. Trimming removed 4 bases from V and 5 bases from J, with 14 bases in between. The CDR3 region has the DNA TGCGCCAGCAGCCTCAGGGCGGGATTGGAGACCCAGTACTTC. Its translation: CASSLRAGLETQYF.

V usage is TRBV27 and J usage is TRBJ2-1, with D tentatively TRBD2 (5 bases). Trimming removed 4 bases at V and 4 bases at J, with 14 bases between. Germline V gene lookup returns CDR1 MNHEY and CDR2 SMNVEV (reference sequence). This CDR3 has 15 residues. This CDR3 reads CASSYPGTDYNEQFF. The CDR3 bases are TGTGCCAGCAGTTATCCGGGAACGGATTACAATGAGCAGTTCTTC.

V and J are TRBV5-4 and TRBJ2-7; D is unclear. The CDR3 extends over 13 amino acids. From germline, CDR1 is SGHNT and CDR2 YYREEE (reference sequence). Trimming removed 4 bases at V and 4 bases at J, with 12 bases between. CDR3 loop: CASSPTDDYEQYF. For the CDR3, the DNA is TGTGCCAGCAGCCCTACGGATGATTACGAGCAGTACTTC.

This clone qualifies as medium-sized. The sample contains more than one DNA sequence encoding this CDR3. The J gene is TRBJ2-7, the V gene TRBV25-1; 8 bases align to TRBD1. The germline V gene encodes CDR1 MGHDK and CDR2 SYGVNS. The CDR3 runs to 14 residues. V gave up 8 bases and J gave up 5 bases; unmatched junction bases: 11. CDR3 loop: CASLNRTGSHEQYF. The CDR3 DNA reads as TGTGCCAGCCTAAATAGGACAGGGAGCCACGAGCAGTACTTC.

Concerning this clone: Other DNA sequences of this sample code for an identical CDR3. J is TRBJ1-1 and V is TRBV25-1; tentatively, D is TRBD1 (5 bases). V was cut by 3 bases and J by 5 bases, with 7 bases left in between. The CDR3 length is 12 residues. Germline V gives CDR1 MGHDK, CDR2 SYGVNS. CDR3 bases: TGTGCCAGCAGTGAGGGGGGAACTGAAGCTTTCTTT. Protein: CASSEGGTEAFF.

V and J are TRBV4-3 and TRBJ1-4, with TRBD1 matching over 7 bases. Per germline, CDR1 LGHNA and CDR2 YSLEER. This CDR3 region has 16 residues. J was trimmed by 2 bases and V by 4 bases; bases with no gene match: 7. The DNA of the CDR3 is TGCGCCAGCAGCCCGGGTTTAGGGGGCACTAATGAAAAACTGTTTTTT. Translated, it gives CASSPGLGGTNEKLFF.

The chain uses TRBV28 and TRBJ2-4, with 10 bases that match TRBD1. The CDR3 loop spans 16 amino acids. V lost 5 bases and J lost 9; bases outside the gene matches: 13. From germline, CDR1 is MDHEN and CDR2 SYDVKM. CDR3 in amino acids: CASSTIAGTGVGIQYF. CDR3 bases: TGTGCCAGCAGTACTATCGCCGGGACAGGGGTCGGCATTCAGTACTTC.

The chain uses TRBV19 and TRBJ2-1, with D uncertain. In germline, CDR1 is LNHDA, CDR2 SQIVND (reference sequence). Trimming took 6 bases from V and 4 from J, leaving 7 bases between them. This CDR3 region has 12 residues. This CDR3 reads CASRTSYNEQFF. DNA for the CDR3: TGTGCCAGTAGGACATCTTACAATGAGCAGTTCTTC.

The rearrangement links TRBV5-4 to TRBJ1-1; D call uncertain. The CDR3 spans 13 residues. Germline CDR1 SGHNT, CDR2 YYREEE (reference sequence). Trimming took off 4 bases at V and 0 bases at J, with 7 bases between the two ends. The CDR3 is CASSPRVNTEAFF. CDR3 nucleotides: TGTGCCAGCAGCCCGCGGGTGAACACTGAAGCTTTCTTT.

This rearrangement joins TRBV29-1 to TRBJ2-7; a possible D gene is TRBD2 (7 bases). Trimming stripped 4 bases from V and 2 bases from J, with 12 bases between. This CDR3 has 13 residues. Germline CDR1 and CDR2: SQVTM and ANQGSEA. The CDR3, as DNA: TGCAGCGTTGTCAGCGGGACAACCTACGAGCAGTACTTC. Translation gives CSVVSGTTYEQYF.